These 21 T cell receptor beta chains were all obtained from the same sample, sequenced in a study of blood T cell repertoires in COVID-19. The protocol was immunoSEQ multiplex PCR, while the TCRdb copy is restricted to in-frame clones and leaves out a portion. The sample holds 200,000 to 250,000 clones, around 89% seen once. Material for sequencing was PBMCs or T cells enriched from blood (not recorded which). These receptors were obtained from a man under 40 who had been exposed to COVID-19.

V gene TRBV7-2 combines with J gene TRBJ2-7, with TRBD1 identical over 7 bases. The trim removed 1 base at V and 0 bases at J, leaving 6 bases unmatched. This CDR3 is built from 16 residues. Germline CDR1 SGHTA, CDR2 FQGNSA. CDR3 bases: TGTGCCAGCAGCTTAGACGGGACAGAGAGCTCCTACGAGCAGTACTTC. Translation gives CASSLDGTESSYEQYF.

The rearrangement uses TRBV11-2 and TRBJ2-1; the D gene is possibly TRBD1 (6 bases). V was shortened by 6 bases and J by 10 bases, with 19 bases between the two germline ends. CDR1 is SGHAT, CDR2 FQNNGV, per germline. The CDR3 has 14 residues. The CDR3 DNA follows: TGTGCCAGCAGTCCCCGGGGAAAGGGGGAGGAGCAGTTCTTC. This encodes CASSPRGKGEEQFF.

This chain uses TRBV6-2 or TRBV6-3 with TRBJ2-7; D ambiguous. The germline gives CDR1 MNHEY, CDR2 SVGEGT. The CDR3 has 16 residues. V lost 6 bases, J lost 7 bases, and 25 bases lay in between. CDR3 sequence: CASSPGGWATWREQYF. Here the CDR3 DNA reads TGTGCCAGCAGCCCCGGTGGATGGGCCACCTGGCGAGAGCAGTACTTC.

This clone was observed once. This chain joins TRBV19 and TRBJ1-4, with TRBD1 matching over 9 bases. Trimming cost V 4 bases and J 8 bases; bases outside gene matches: 11. This CDR3 is 16 amino acids long. CDR1 is LNHDA, CDR2 SQIVND, per germline (reference sequence). CDR3: CASSTLGQGGIEKLFF. The CDR3 DNA is TGTGCCAGTAGTACCTTGGGACAGGGCGGGATCGAAAAACTGTTTTTT.

This chain joins TRBV6-5 and TRBJ2-3; TRBD1 might be the D (6 bases). In germline, CDR1 is MNHEY, CDR2 SVGAGI. V dropped 6 bases and J dropped 3 bases, with 13 bases sitting between them. The CDR3 runs 14 residues. CDR3 nucleotides: TGTGCCAGCAGCCCCGGCAGGGGAACAGATACGCAGTATTTT. Translation gives CASSPGRGTDTQYF.

This clone was seen more than once but under ten times. This sequence joins TRBV19 and TRBJ2-1, with 7 nucleotides matching TRBD2. Germline loops: CDR1 LNHDA, CDR2 SQIVND (reference sequence). The J segment lost 6 bases and the V segment lost 8 bases, leaving 7 bases of the junction unmatched. The CDR3 is made up of 13 amino acids. CDR3 sequence reads: CASGKPGGNEQFF. DNA for the CDR3: TGTGCCAGTGGGAAACCGGGAGGCAATGAGCAGTTCTTC.

This chain uses TRBV4-2 with TRBJ1-2; D not certain. The germline V gene has CDR1 LGHNA and CDR2 YNFKEQ. This CDR3 has 16 amino acids. Trimming removed 0 bases from V and 0 bases from J, with 11 bases in between. In DNA, the CDR3 is TGTGCCAGCAGCCAAGAGCCTACAGCCACTAACTATGGCTACACCTTC. Translating it yields CASSQEPTATNYGYTF.

V usage is TRBV27 and J usage is TRBJ2-7, with 7 bases aligning to TRBD1. Germline lookup yields CDR1 MNHEY and CDR2 SMNVEV (reference sequence). V was pared by 8 bases and J by 0 bases, with 7 bases of the junction left unmatched. The CDR3 totals 14 residues. The CDR3 spells CASSAAGGSYEQYF. DNA of the CDR3: TGTGCCAGCTCCGCGGCAGGGGGCTCCTACGAGCAGTACTTC.

The V and J genes are TRBV19 and TRBJ1-6; 7 bases agree with TRBD1. Losses at the gene ends were 5 bases for V and 9 bases for J; bases not matched to a gene: 13. CDR1 and CDR2 from the germline V gene are LNHDA and SQIVND (reference sequence). This CDR3 contains 16 residues. The DNA for the CDR3 is TGTGCCAGTAGTTCGATAACAGGGGTGGGGAGTTCACCCCTCCACTTT. Protein product: CASSSITGVGSSPLHF.

V usage is TRBV25-1 and J usage is TRBJ2-7; tentatively, D is TRBD1 (5 bases). Germline V CDR1 and CDR2: MGHDK, SYGVNS. The CDR3 is 16 amino acids. The ends were cut back, 4 bases at V and 5 bases at J, with 21 bases in the middle. The chain's CDR3 is CASSASRAGLMNEQYF. CDR3 sequence (DNA): TGTGCCAGCAGTGCCTCTCGGGCAGGGCTGATGAACGAGCAGTACTTC.

The J gene is TRBJ2-2, the V gene TRBV29-1, with a tentative D call TRBD1 (7 bases). CDR1 and CDR2 (germline): SQVTM, ANQGSEA. The CDR3 sequence is 15 residues long. Between the trimmed V and J ends, which lost 4 bases and 5 bases, there was a span of 17 bases. The CDR3 loop reads CSVGVGGGVTGELFF. CDR3 DNA: TGCAGCGTTGGAGTAGGGGGCGGGGTGACCGGGGAGCTGTTTTTT.

The rearrangement joins TRBV4-1 to TRBJ2-3, with D possibly matching TRBD1 (7 bases). The CDR3 length is 15 residues. Trimming removed 5 bases at V and 5 bases at J, with 17 bases between. Germline lookup yields CDR1 MGHRA and CDR2 YSYEKL. CDR3 nucleotide sequence: TGCGCCAGCAGCGAGTCAGGGGGGATCATAGATACGCAGTATTTT. Its protein is CASSESGGIIDTQYF.

The genes are TRBV7-8 and TRBJ2-5; 8 positions match TRBD2. The CDR3 extends over 15 amino acids. The V segment lost 5 bases and the J segment 4 bases; nucleotides outside the gene matches: 9. The germline V gene has CDR1 SGHVS and CDR2 FQNEAQ. CDR3 sequence: CASSKPGLVAETQYF. The CDR3 DNA is TGTGCCAGCAGCAAACCGGGACTAGTCGCAGAGACCCAGTACTTC.

The chain combines TRBV11-2 with TRBJ2-2; D perhaps matches TRBD2 (6 bases). Trimming removed 2 bases from V and 4 bases from J, with 8 bases in between. This CDR3 region has 14 residues. Germline CDR1 reads SGHAT; CDR2 reads FQNNGV. CDR3 protein: CASSLRETTGELFF. CDR3 coding DNA: TGTGCCAGCAGCTTACGGGAGACCACCGGGGAGCTGTTTTTT.

This chain uses TRBV6-1 with TRBJ1-2, with 10 bases lining up with TRBD1. Germline loops: CDR1 MNHNS, CDR2 SASEGT. Trimming at V came to 3 bases and at J to 0 bases, leaving 16 bases not matched to a gene. The CDR3 runs to 20 residues. The CDR3 nucleotides read TGTGCCAGCAGTGAGACAGGGGGCGAAGGGCTTTTCCAATCTAACTATGGCTACACCTTC. Translated: CASSETGGEGLFQSNYGYTF.

The CDR3 loop is CASSVASGGPQETQYF. The CDR3 DNA follows: TGTGCCAGCAGCGTAGCTAGCGGGGGTCCCCAAGAGACCCAGTACTTC. The J gene is TRBJ2-5, the V gene TRBV5-6; 10 positions agree with TRBD2. Germline CDR1 and CDR2: SGHDT and YYEEEE. V shed 4 bases and J 1 base; nucleotides not matched to a gene: 7. There are 16 residues in the CDR3.

This rearrangement joins TRBV5-4 to TRBJ2-2, with 7 bases identical to TRBD1. The junction had 12 bases not matched to a gene; V was cut back by 4 bases and J by 6 bases. Germline CDR1 reads SGHNT; CDR2 reads YYREEE (reference sequence). There are 16 residues in the CDR3. The CDR3: CASSREPRQGSGELFF. The DNA of the CDR3 is TGTGCCAGCAGCCGCGAACCCCGACAGGGCTCCGGGGAGCTGTTTTTT.

V is TRBV5-1 and J is TRBJ2-1; D possibly corresponds to TRBD1 (5 bases). Germline CDR1 is SGHRS and CDR2 is YFSETQ. V was pared by 4 bases and J by 0 bases, with 8 bases between. The CDR3 covers 14 residues. Written as DNA, the CDR3 is TGCGCCAGCAGCAGGGGAAGCTCCTACAATGAGCAGTTCTTC. Encoded protein: CASSRGSSYNEQFF.

This chain uses TRBV5-1 with TRBJ1-4; D is possibly TRBD1 (5 bases). The germline V and J ends were trimmed by 5 bases and 14 bases, with 19 bases remaining between them. Germline V CDR1 and CDR2: SGHRS, YFSETQ. The CDR3 has 13 amino acids. CDR3 sequence (DNA): TGCGCCAGCAGACCGGGTGGAGGGGCGAGGCTGTTTTTT. This codes for CASRPGGGARLFF.

The chain uses TRBV3-1 (or the pseudogene TRBV3-2) and TRBJ1-3, with D hard to call. Germline assignment: CDR1 LGHDT and CDR2 YNNKEL (reference sequence). The V end lost 0 bases, the J end lost 6 bases, and 15 bases lay between the germline ends. The CDR3 is 16 residues long. This chain's CDR3 is CASSQDTPGSENTIYF. The CDR3 DNA is TGTGCCAGCAGCCAAGACACTCCGGGGAGTGAAAACACCATATATTTT.

The genes are TRBV6-6 and TRBJ1-1; no clear D gene. CDR3 size: 14 residues. Germline CDR1 reads MNHNY; CDR2 reads SVGAGI (reference sequence). Trimming shortened V by 3 bases and J by 4 bases, and 12 bases separated the two germline ends. In nucleotides, the CDR3 is TGTGCCAGCAGTTATCAGGCCGACGGCACTGAAGCTTTCTTT. It specifies CASSYQADGTEAFF.